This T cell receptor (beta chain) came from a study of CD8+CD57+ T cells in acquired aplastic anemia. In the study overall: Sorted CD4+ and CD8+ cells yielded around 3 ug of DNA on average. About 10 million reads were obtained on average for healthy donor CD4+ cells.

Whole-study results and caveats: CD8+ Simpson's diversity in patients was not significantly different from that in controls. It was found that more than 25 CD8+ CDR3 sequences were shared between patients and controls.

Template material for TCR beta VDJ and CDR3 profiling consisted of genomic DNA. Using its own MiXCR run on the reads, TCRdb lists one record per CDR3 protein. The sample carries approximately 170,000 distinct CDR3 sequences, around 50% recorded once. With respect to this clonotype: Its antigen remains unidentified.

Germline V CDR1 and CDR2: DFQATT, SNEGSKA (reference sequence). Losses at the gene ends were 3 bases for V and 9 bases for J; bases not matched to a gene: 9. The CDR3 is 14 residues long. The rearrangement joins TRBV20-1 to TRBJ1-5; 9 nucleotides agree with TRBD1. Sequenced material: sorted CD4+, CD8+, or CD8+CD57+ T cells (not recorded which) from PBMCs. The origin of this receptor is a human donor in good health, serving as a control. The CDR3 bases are TGCAGTGCTAGGAGGGGACAGGGCGTCGGGCCCCAGCATTTT. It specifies CSARRGQGVGPQHF.